The TCR beta chain under discussion was sequenced for a study of T cells in Graves' hyperthyroidism and ophthalmopathy. Study-wide results and limits: Blood shared most expanded thyroid clonotypes above 0.001.

This clonotype was recorded at least ten times. Its specificity is unknown. The junction departs from the called germline gene at one end, perhaps through a read error. It was RNA transcripts that yielded the amplified TCR beta CDR3 regions. HTBI primers were employed in a first-round RT-PCR of the TCR CDR3. TCRdb itself ran the multiplex PCR reads through MiXCR, one entry per CDR3 protein. The sample holds 550,000 to 600,000 distinct CDR3 sequences; 16% are singletons and the top ten take 15% to 20%. Stable disease denoted Graves' hyperthyroidism without ophthalmopathy progression within 18 months. Germline V gives CDR1 SGHRS, CDR2 YFSETQ. This CDR3 comprises 13 residues.

The chain employs TRBV5-1 and TRBJ2-1; D is ambiguous. This sequence originates from a woman aged 18-35 years with Graves' hyperthyroidism. Sequenced material: blood. CDR3 protein: CASSLSSYNEQFF. For the CDR3, the DNA is TGTGCCAGCAGTTTAAGCTCCTACAATGAGCAGTTCTTC. The full variable domain, completed using reference TRBV5-1 and TRBJ2-1, is KAGVTQTPRYLIKTRGQQVTLSCSPISGHRSVSWYQQTPGQGLQFLFEYFSETQRNKGNFPGRFSGRQFSNSRSEMNVSTLELGDSALYLCASSLSSYNEQFFGPGTRLTVL.